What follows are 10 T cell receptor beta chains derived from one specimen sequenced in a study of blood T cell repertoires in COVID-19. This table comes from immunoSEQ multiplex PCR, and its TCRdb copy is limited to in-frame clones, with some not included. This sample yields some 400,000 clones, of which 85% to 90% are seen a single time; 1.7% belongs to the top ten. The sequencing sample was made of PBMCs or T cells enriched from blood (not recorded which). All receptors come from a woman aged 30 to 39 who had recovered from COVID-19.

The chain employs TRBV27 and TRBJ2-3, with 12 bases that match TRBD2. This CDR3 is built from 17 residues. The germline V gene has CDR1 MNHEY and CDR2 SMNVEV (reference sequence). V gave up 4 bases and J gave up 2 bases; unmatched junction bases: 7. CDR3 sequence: CASSSIRLAGDTDTQYF. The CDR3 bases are TGTGCCAGCAGTTCTATTAGACTAGCGGGGGACACAGATACGCAGTATTTT.

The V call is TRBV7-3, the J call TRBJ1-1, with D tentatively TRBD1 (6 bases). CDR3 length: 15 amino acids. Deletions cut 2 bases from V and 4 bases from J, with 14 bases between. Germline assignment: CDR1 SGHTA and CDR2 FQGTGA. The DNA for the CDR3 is TGTGCCAGCAGCTTATTGGGCAGGGGAGTCACTGAAGCTTTCTTT. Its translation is CASSLLGRGVTEAFF.

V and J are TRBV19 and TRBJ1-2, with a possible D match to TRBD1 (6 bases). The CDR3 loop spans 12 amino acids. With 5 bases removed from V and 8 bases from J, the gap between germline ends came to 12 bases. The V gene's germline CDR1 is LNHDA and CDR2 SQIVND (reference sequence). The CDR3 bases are TGTGCCAGTAGTGTTAGACAGGTCGGCTACACCTTC. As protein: CASSVRQVGYTF.

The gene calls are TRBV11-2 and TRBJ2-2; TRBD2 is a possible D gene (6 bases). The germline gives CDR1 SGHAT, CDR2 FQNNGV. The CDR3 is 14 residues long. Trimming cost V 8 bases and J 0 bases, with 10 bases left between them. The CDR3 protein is CASDSGSNTGELFF. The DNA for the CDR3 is TGTGCCAGCGATAGCGGTTCGAACACCGGGGAGCTGTTTTTT.

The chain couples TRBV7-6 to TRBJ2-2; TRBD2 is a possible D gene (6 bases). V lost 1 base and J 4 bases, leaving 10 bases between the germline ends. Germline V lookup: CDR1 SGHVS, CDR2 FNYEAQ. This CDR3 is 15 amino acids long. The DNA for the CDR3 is TGTGCCAGCAGCTTAGGGCAGGGAGGCACCGGGGAGCTGTTTTTT. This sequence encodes CASSLGQGGTGELFF.

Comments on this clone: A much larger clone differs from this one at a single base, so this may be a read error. DNA of the CDR3: TGTGCCAGCAGCCAGGGACTAGCGGGAGTCTACGAGCAGTACTTC. The encoded protein is CASSQGLAGVYEQYF. The rearrangement uses TRBV7-8 and TRBJ2-7, with 14 bases aligning to TRBD2. Germline assignment: CDR1 SGHVS and CDR2 FQNEAQ. V shed 5 bases, J shed 3 bases, and the junction held 3 bases outside the gene matches. This CDR3 region has 15 residues.

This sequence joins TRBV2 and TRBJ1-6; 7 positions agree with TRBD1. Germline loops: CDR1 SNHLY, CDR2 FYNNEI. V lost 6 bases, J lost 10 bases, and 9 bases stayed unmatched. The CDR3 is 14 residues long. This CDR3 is CASRPGTAGSPLHF. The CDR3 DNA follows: TGTGCCAGCAGGCCCGGGACAGCGGGCTCACCCCTCCACTTT.

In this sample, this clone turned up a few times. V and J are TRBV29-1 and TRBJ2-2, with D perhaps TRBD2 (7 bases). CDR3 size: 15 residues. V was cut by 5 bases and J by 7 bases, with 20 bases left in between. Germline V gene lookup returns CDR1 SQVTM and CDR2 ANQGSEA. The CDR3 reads CSVPLVGGGLGELFF. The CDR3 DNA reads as TGCAGCGTTCCCCTTGTTGGGGGGGGCCTCGGGGAGCTGTTTTTT.

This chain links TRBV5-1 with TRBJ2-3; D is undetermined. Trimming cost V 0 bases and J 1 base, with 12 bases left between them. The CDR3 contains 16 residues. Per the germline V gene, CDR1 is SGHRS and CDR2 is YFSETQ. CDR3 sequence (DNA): TGCGCCAGCAGCTTGGGAACAGAACTCCGCACAGATACGCAGTATTTT. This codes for CASSLGTELRTDTQYF.

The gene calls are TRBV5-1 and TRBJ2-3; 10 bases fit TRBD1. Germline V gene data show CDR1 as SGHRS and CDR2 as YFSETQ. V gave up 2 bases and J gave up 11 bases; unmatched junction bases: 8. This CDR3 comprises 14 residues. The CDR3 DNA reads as TGCGCCAGCAGCTTAGGACAGGGGGGAACTGGGCAGTATTTT. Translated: CASSLGQGGTGQYF.